This paragraph reports one T cell receptor (beta chain). It lacks a known antigen. Per-base qualities were not stored, and no clone one base away is much larger. The data were taken from a study of blood T cell repertoires in COVID-19 (dated by TCRdb to the early 2020s). For the wider study: Collaborator samples came from the United States, Italy and Spain and covered acute and convalescent phases of COVID-19. Subjects who had been exposed to COVID-19, were actively infected with it, or had recovered from it provided the deeply sampled blood TCRbeta repertoires that made up the dataset. Where available, HLA class I and class II types were taken from metadata supplied by the sample provider and were not determined by assay-based typing. The prospective study material was composed of cDNA or gDNA derived from T cells, B-cell-depleted T cells, or PBMCs. The samples were drawn from two sources: the first 160 participants of the ongoing ImmuneRACE study, and 950 to 1,500 subjects contributed by 6 global collaborators. Nearly every sample came with metadata listing a de-identified subject ID, COVID-19 status, age in years and sex. The repertoires were made available in a free public database intended to serve as a resource for research on the immune response to SARS-CoV-2.

Collaborating institutions collected whole blood in K2EDTA tubes following their own protocols. For TCRbeta analysis, collaborators shipped samples in one of three forms: frozen whole blood, isolated PBMCs, or DNA extracted from either of those sample types. From its cysteine to its phenylalanine, the CDR3 spans 17 amino acids. This entry keeps only the CDR3 DNA: 51 bases, framed from base 1. The CDR1 and CDR2 encoded by the germline V gene (reference sequence) are LGHDT and YNNKEL. Trimmed from V: 3 bases; trimmed from J: 3 bases; junction bases lacking a gene match: 9. Summary of the overall study and its limitations: Clinical and demographic metadata were provided uncurated, with the amount varying by source and participant.

TCRbeta CDR3 regions were amplified from genomic DNA by means of the immunoSEQ Assay, a bias-controlled multiplex PCR. The original pipeline was this. The number of nucleated cells in each sample was estimated from the amplification of reference gene primers within the assay. Sequence reads were collapsed and filtered to measure the absolute abundance of every unique TCRbeta CDR3 rearrangement. For each sample, productive Simpson clonality was calculated by taking the square root of Simpson's diversity index across productive rearrangements. TCRdb holds this immuneACCESS table with in-frame rearrangements only. Some clones are missing; in checked studies, unresolved V genes explain under half, and the rest has no known cause. V, J and clone size reflect that table, while D and trimming were determined from the DNA. Here the sample has under 80,000 clones; roughly 86% occur a single time. Together, the top ten hold 9% to 15% of the sample.

The chain was built from TRBV3-1 (or the pseudogene TRBV3-2) and TRBJ2-3, with 10 junctional bases fitting TRBD1. The receptor comes from a human donor in a cohort sampled during active COVID-19. Sequenced sample: peripheral blood. The bases read TGTGCCAGCAGCCAGATGGGCCCGGGACAGGGGACAGATACGCAGTATTTT. Translated, it reads CASSQMGPGQGTDTQYF.